One and the same sample provided the 19 T cell receptor beta chains below, sequenced in a study of blood T cell repertoires in COVID-19. TCRdb's table, derived via immunoSEQ multiplex PCR, lists solely in-frame clones and lacks some. The sample records approximately 210,000 clones, 86% being singletons. Material for sequencing was peripheral blood. Every receptor here comes from a man aged 50-60 years with COVID-19, enrolled during active disease.

With regard to this clone: This CDR3 is also generated by other DNA sequences in the sample. The chain is built from TRBV15 and TRBJ1-5; maybe TRBD1 (5 bases). Trimming cost V 1 base and J 3 bases, with 7 bases left between them. CDR3 length: 14 amino acids. The germline gives CDR1 LNHNV, CDR2 YYDKDF (reference sequence). The CDR3 coding sequence is TGTGCCACCAGCAGAGGACAGCACAATCAGCCCCAGCATTTT. Residues: CATSRGQHNQPQHF.

This chain links TRBV19 with TRBJ1-5, with TRBD1 matching over 9 bases. Trimming removed 4 bases from V and 1 base from J; junction bases left unmatched: 5. Germline CDR1 is LNHDA and CDR2 is SQIVND (reference sequence). The CDR3 contains 16 residues. CDR3 sequence (DNA): TGTGCCAGTAGTACCGGGACAGGGAGGAGCAATCAGCCCCAGCATTTT. The encoded protein is CASSTGTGRSNQPQHF.

CDR3 bases: TGTGCCAGCTCACCCTTCGGAGCTCCCATGAACACTGAAGCTTTCTTT. It codes for CASSPFGAPMNTEAFF. The genes are TRBV18 and TRBJ1-1; D not certain. The CDR3 is 16 residues long. CDR1 and CDR2 from the germline V gene are KGHSH and LQKENI. Trimming shortened V by 3 bases and J by 0 bases, and 14 bases separated the two germline ends.

V is TRBV6-6 and J is TRBJ2-1, with TRBD2 identical over 15 bases. Trimming at V came to 6 bases and at J to 8 bases, leaving 5 bases not matched to a gene. Germline-derived CDR1 and CDR2 are MNHNY and SVGAGI (reference sequence). The CDR3 runs to 15 residues. CDR3 residues: CASRPGLAGGDEQFF. CDR3 in DNA: TGTGCCAGCAGACCGGGACTAGCGGGGGGCGATGAGCAGTTCTTC.

This chain joins TRBV4-3 and TRBJ1-5; D call uncertain. V lost 0 bases, J lost 0 bases, and 12 bases lay in between. The CDR3 has 17 residues. Germline-derived CDR1 and CDR2 are LGHNA and YSLEER. This chain's CDR3 is CASSQDLGRDSNQPQHF. The CDR3 coding sequence is TGCGCCAGCAGCCAAGATCTTGGCCGGGATAGCAATCAGCCCCAGCATTTT.

This clone was counted only a few times. The CDR3 DNA reads as TGTGCCACCTCGCGGCAGGGGGACACTGAAGCTTTCTTT. It encodes CATSRQGDTEAFF. V usage is TRBV19 and J usage is TRBJ1-1, with TRBD1 matching 7 bases. Germline assignment: CDR1 LNHDA and CDR2 SQIVND (reference sequence). The V segment lost 10 bases and the J segment 3 bases; nucleotides outside the gene matches: 8. The CDR3 spans 13 residues.

The V call is TRBV30, the J call TRBJ1-5, with 7 bases matching TRBD1. The CDR3 loop spans 14 amino acids. The junction had 6 bases not matched to a gene; V was cut back by 2 bases and J by 5 bases. The germline CDR1 and CDR2 sequences are GTSNPN and SVGIG (reference sequence). The CDR3 nucleotides read TGTGCCTGGAGTACCCGACAGGGCGATCAGCCCCAGCATTTT. It encodes CAWSTRQGDQPQHF.

This chain joins TRBV19 and TRBJ2-5, with TRBD1 identical over 11 bases. Germline assignment: CDR1 LNHDA and CDR2 SQIVND (reference sequence). This CDR3 region has 15 residues. J was trimmed by 4 bases and V by 4 bases; bases with no gene match: 5. The CDR3 nucleotides are TGTGCCAGTAGTAAATGGACAGGGGGCGGAGAGACCCAGTACTTC. This gives the protein CASSKWTGGGETQYF.

This rearrangement joins TRBV2 to TRBJ2-1; D remains ambiguous. The length of the CDR3 is 14 residues. CDR1 is SNHLY, CDR2 FYNNEI, per germline. V dropped 4 bases and J dropped 5 bases, with 12 bases sitting between them. The CDR3: CASSGFVSDNEQFF. Here the CDR3 DNA reads TGTGCCAGCAGTGGGTTCGTGAGTGACAATGAGCAGTTCTTC. The variable domain in full, completed from reference TRBV2 and TRBJ2-1, reads EPEVTQTPSHQVTQMGQEVILRCVPISNHLYFYWYRQILGQKVEFLVSFYNNEISEKSEIFDDQFSVERPDGSNFTLKIRSTKLEDSAMYFCASSGFVSDNEQFFGPGTRLTVL.

The V and J genes are TRBV4-2 and TRBJ2-7, with 10 positions matching TRBD1. The CDR3 length is 15 residues. Losses at the gene ends were 2 bases for V and 2 bases for J; bases not matched to a gene: 3. In germline, CDR1 is LGHNA, CDR2 YNFKEQ. CDR3 DNA: TGTGCCAGCAGCCAAACCGGGACAGGGGCCTACGAGCAGTACTTC. The encoded protein is CASSQTGTGAYEQYF.

The chain carries TRBV7-2 and TRBJ1-4; tentative D call: TRBD1 (6 bases). CDR1 and CDR2 from the germline V gene are SGHTA and FQGNSA. V lost 2 bases and J lost 8, with 18 bases in between. The CDR3 spans 16 residues. CDR3 residues: CASSLRAQGKGEKLFF. In nucleotides, the CDR3 is TGTGCCAGCAGCTTAAGGGCACAGGGAAAGGGAGAAAAACTGTTTTTT.

In this sample, this clone turned up once. V is TRBV5-1 and J is TRBJ2-5, with 11 bases matching TRBD2. Looked up from germline, CDR1 is SGHRS and CDR2 is YFSETQ. The CDR3 has 19 amino acids. V lost 3 bases, J lost 5 bases, and 18 bases stayed unmatched. The CDR3 sequence: CASSWLTSGTSGGGETQYF. Written as DNA, the CDR3 is TGCGCCAGCAGCTGGCTCACTTCCGGGACTAGCGGAGGTGGGGAGACCCAGTACTTC.

This chain uses TRBV2 with TRBJ2-5; TRBD2 might be the D (6 bases). Germline CDR1 and CDR2: SNHLY and FYNNEI. The ends were cut back, 8 bases at V and 0 bases at J, with 13 bases in the middle. CDR3 length: 14 amino acids. The chain's CDR3 is CASRGGTYQETQYF. DNA for the CDR3: TGTGCCAGCCGCGGAGGGACGTACCAAGAGACCCAGTACTTC.

The V call is TRBV5-5, the J call TRBJ2-5; 7 bases line up with TRBD1. V shed 0 bases and J 3 bases; nucleotides not matched to a gene: 2. Germline loops: CDR1 SGHKS, CDR2 YYEKEE (reference sequence). The CDR3 extends over 14 amino acids. The CDR3 nucleotides read TGTGCCAGCAGCTTGGTGACAGGGAAAGAGACCCAGTACTTC. This encodes CASSLVTGKETQYF.

The chain links TRBV5-8 to TRBJ2-1; TRBD2 agrees at 8 bases. V was clipped by 4 bases and J by 2 bases; unmatched bases: 5. The germline gives CDR1 SGHTS, CDR2 YDEGEE. The CDR3 loop spans 15 amino acids. CDR3 sequence reads: CASSREGTTYNEQFF. The CDR3 DNA follows: TGTGCCAGCAGCCGGGAGGGAACTACCTACAATGAGCAGTTCTTC.

This chain links TRBV27 with TRBJ2-7; D is unresolved. This CDR3 region has 14 residues. CDR1 and CDR2 from the germline V gene are MNHEY and SMNVEV (reference sequence). Trimming removed 6 bases from V and 2 bases from J, with 14 bases in between. The CDR3 is CASSGLSRTYEQYF. DNA for the CDR3: TGTGCCAGCAGCGGGTTAAGCCGAACCTACGAGCAGTACTTC.

This chain links TRBV18 with TRBJ1-1; a weak D match, TRBD1 (6 bases). The CDR3 totals 16 residues. Trimming took 3 bases from V and 1 from J, leaving 15 bases between them. The germline V gene has CDR1 KGHSH and CDR2 LQKENI. The DNA for the CDR3 is TGTGCCAGCTCACCTATGAGACAGGAATCGAACACTGAAGCTTTCTTT. This encodes CASSPMRQESNTEAFF.

For the CDR3, the DNA is TGTGCCAGCAGTCGACCACAGGCTGAGCAGTACTTC. Translation gives CASSRPQAEQYF. The chain links TRBV6-2 or TRBV6-3 to TRBJ2-7, with TRBD1 as a possible D gene (5 bases). Trimming stripped 5 bases from V and 7 bases from J, with 12 bases between. The CDR3 extends over 12 amino acids. CDR1 MNHEY and CDR2 SVGEGT come from the germline V gene.

CDR3 sequence: CASSPTSGANVLTF. CDR3 sequence (DNA): TGTGCCAGCAGCCCTACCTCTGGGGCCAACGTCCTGACTTTC. This chain links TRBV7-8 with TRBJ2-6; D unclear. This CDR3 has 14 amino acids. Trimming pared 5 bases from V and 0 bases from J, leaving 5 bases between. Per germline, CDR1 SGHVS and CDR2 FQNEAQ.